This TCR beta chain stems from a study of Ad26.COV2.S vaccination and SARS-CoV-2 variants. On the study more broadly: Enrolled in COV1001, the donor was in the Ad26.COV2.S trial arm, which received the vaccine.

Measured with immunoSEQ multiplex PCR; TCRdb has only the in-frame clones, and not every one. The repertoire has about half a million clones, roughly nine tenths of them found once; the top ten carry approximately 1.7%. General study results and limits: Spike-specific responses of CD8+ and CD4+ T cells were reported to display substantial breadth after vaccination. It was found that vaccine and placebo recipients had similar non-spike TCR breadth.

CDR3 length: 13 amino acids. Germline values: CDR1 SGHRS, CDR2 YFSETQ. Trimming stripped 2 bases from V and 5 bases from J, with 10 bases between. On this clone itself: Antigen: not known.

Regarding treatment: about 20 received Ad26.COV2.S at low or high dose, single or two shots; about 5 received placebo; per-sample allocation not given. Sample collection was performed on day 63 after the first vaccine or placebo injection. Donor was an adult aged 18-55 years in Boston. The clonotype was recovered from a person aged 18-65 years who received the Ad26.COV2.S COVID-19 vaccine or a placebo. The gene calls are TRBV5-1 and TRBJ1-1; a weak D match, TRBD1 (5 bases). The material was peripheral blood, obtained in a trial of Ad26.COV2.S vaccine versus placebo. CDR3 in amino acids: CASSLGTYTEAFF. In DNA, the CDR3 is TGCGCCAGCAGCTTAGGGACTTATACTGAAGCTTTCTTT.